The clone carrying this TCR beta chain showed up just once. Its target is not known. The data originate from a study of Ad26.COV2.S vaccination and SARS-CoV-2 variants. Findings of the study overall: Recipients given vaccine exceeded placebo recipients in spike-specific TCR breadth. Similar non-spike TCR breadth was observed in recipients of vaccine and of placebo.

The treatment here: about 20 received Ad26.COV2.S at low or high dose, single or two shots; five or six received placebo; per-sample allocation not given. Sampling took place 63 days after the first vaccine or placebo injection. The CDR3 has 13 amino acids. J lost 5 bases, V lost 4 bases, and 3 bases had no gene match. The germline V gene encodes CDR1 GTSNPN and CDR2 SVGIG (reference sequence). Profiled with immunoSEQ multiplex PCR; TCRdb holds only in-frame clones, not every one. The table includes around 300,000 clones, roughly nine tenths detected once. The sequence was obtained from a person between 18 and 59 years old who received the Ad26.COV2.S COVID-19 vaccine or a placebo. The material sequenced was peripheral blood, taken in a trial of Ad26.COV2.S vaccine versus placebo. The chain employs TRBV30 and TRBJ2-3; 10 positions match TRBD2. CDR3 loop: CAWTSGSQDTQYF. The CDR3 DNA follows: TGTGCCTGGACTAGCGGGAGTCAAGATACGCAGTATTTT.